The following is a T cell receptor (beta chain) sequence with its context. The antigen it recognizes is unknown. Base qualities are not at hand, and no much larger clone is one base apart. From its cysteine to its phenylalanine, the CDR3 spans 15 amino acids. The kept DNA is CDR3 alone, 45 bases in frame from the first base. Trimming costs V 6 bases and J 0 bases, and their ends lie 12 bases apart. This specimen comes from a study of T cells in Graves' hyperthyroidism and ophthalmopathy (dated 2019 in TCRdb). As for the study more broadly: Peripheral blood was collected at initial diagnosis, before any treatment. The paper describes TCR Vbeta CDR3 sequencing of around 130 peripheral blood samples, made up of 40 to 45 ophthalmopathy patients, roughly 72 hyperthyroidism patients and 17 progressor patients. In more than five Graves' hyperthyroidism patients, the study also compared T-cell repertoires from thyroid tissue with T-cell repertoires from blood. The 100 discovery patients were randomly divided into training and test sets at a 7:3 ratio. After sampling, hyperthyroidism patients received methimazole starting at 30 mg daily, and ophthalmopathy patients received high-dose intravenous methylprednisolone. Prospective prediction of ophthalmopathy was tested in an independent validation cohort of 18 hyperthyroidism patients and 17 patients who later progressed to ophthalmopathy. To identify TCR V-J signatures that set the groups apart, the researchers used a discovery cohort of 100 patients, made up of about 44 with Graves' ophthalmopathy and around 58 with stable Graves' hyperthyroidism.

The TCR beta CDR3 regions were amplified from RNA transcripts. For the first round of RT-PCR on the TCR CDR3, the HTBI primer set was used together with the Qiagen OneStep RT-PCR kit. Libraries were constructed in a second round of multiplex PCR, after which size selection and purification were carried out. Libraries were sequenced paired-end with 100 bp reads on an Illumina HiSeq2000. On the study's bioinformatics: SOAPnuke was used to process the raw data, removing reads that contained adapters or uncalled bases, had a mean Phred below 15, or lacked an exact match to the constant primer or identifier. COPE v1.2.5 was used to merge high-quality paired reads, and clonotypes were defined as unique nucleotide sequences. MiTCR v1.1 was used to align clonotypes to the IMGT TRBV, TRBD and TRBJ reference segments. Analysis was restricted to V-J combinations with a frequency above 0.0001, which covered roughly 99% of repertoires. The TCS score was defined as the ratio of F50 (clonal expansion) to E x V (chaos), calculated using BLOSUM62-based TCRdist between CDR3 peptides within each V-J. Welch's t-statistics and random forest reduced fewer than 600 V-J features to about 13, which were used in a naive Bayes classifier (R e1071). Using fastp trimming at Q25 and MiXCR clonotype assembly, TCRdb reanalyzed the public sequencing data and kept in-frame beta chains. Rows are unified per CDR3 protein, each entry keeping the most common DNA and genes. These V and J calls originate from TCRdb's pipeline instead of the authors' own analysis. Across this sample there are hundreds of thousands of distinct CDR3 sequences, with 14% to 15% seen only once. The leading ten clones occupy 13% of the sample.

In the ophthalmopathy patients, disease was moderately to severely active, with a Clinical Activity Score of 3 or more, a NOSPECS grade of 4 or more, and a duration of less than 3 months. Patients with uncontrolled infections, other autoimmune diseases, pregnancy or lactation were excluded. Diagnoses were established on the basis of clinical symptoms, serum thyroxine and TRAb, thyroid ultrasound, and orbital computed tomography. PBMCs were isolated from 10 ml of fresh peripheral blood by Ficoll-Paque density gradient centrifugation. Total RNA was extracted with Trizol reagent, and quality was checked on an Agilent 2100 Bioanalyzer. Here is what the overall study found, with its caveats: In validation, the model predicted progression to ophthalmopathy with over 65% sensitivity and around 72% specificity, a median of about 6.7 months before onset. Most expanded thyroid clonotypes (frequency above 0.001) were also detected in blood, suggesting blood repertoires may reflect thyroid immune responses. In cross-validation, a model built on a 13 V-J signature told ophthalmopathy apart from stable hyperthyroidism with just under 90% sensitivity and roughly 83% specificity, and in testing the same model reached 80%/75%. No statistical method was used to fix the sample size in advance, and group allocation was not hidden from the investigators.

Material for sequencing was blood. This TCR was sampled from a man between 18 and 35 years old with Graves' ophthalmopathy. This chain is built from TRBV12-3 or TRBV12-4 and TRBJ2-4; TRBD2 is perhaps the D gene, given 7 matching bases. The CDR3 reads CASSPGGTAKNIQYF. The nucleotide sequence is given as TGTGCCAGCAGCCCGGGGGGCACAGCCAAAAACATTCAGTACTTC.